This T cell receptor (beta chain) is drawn from a study of a mutant IDH1 vaccine in newly diagnosed glioma. At the level of the study: Patients began vaccination 4-6 weeks after radiotherapy alone, or with temozolomide cycles.

About this clone itself: The antigen remains undetermined.

Study-level findings and limits: Among all patients, vaccine-induced immune responses occurred in approximately 94%.

Here immunoSEQ multiplex PCR was the method, and the copy in TCRdb shows in-frame clones only, minus some. The sample consists of roughly 60,000 clones, 60% to 75% of them appearing once. Time point: week 35, safety follow-up. Mutant IDH1 20-mer peptide, at 300 ug, made up each vaccine dose, with topical imiquimod. Patients in the study were vaccinated eight times, receiving shots in weeks 1, 3, 5, 7, 11, 15, 19 and 23. Astrocytomas found in donors were new, WHO grade 3 or 4, IDH1-mutant and ATRX-lost. The V segment lost 5 bases and the J segment 10 bases; nucleotides outside the gene matches: 17. From germline, CDR1 is SEHNR and CDR2 FQNEAQ (reference sequence). CDR3 length equals 15 residues.

This chain connects TRBV7-9 to TRBJ2-7; 7 nucleotides match TRBD1. Sequences were derived from PBMCs, sampled from a glioma patient whose treatment included an IDH1 peptide vaccine. The clonotype originates from a man aged 50-60 years with glioma. For the CDR3, the DNA is TGTGCCAGCAGCCGCTGGGACAGCGCCCCCGCCGGACAGTACTTC. Translating it yields CASSRWDSAPAGQYF.